These 29 T cell receptor beta chains were sequenced from one sample in a study of lymphopenia after photon versus proton radiotherapy. Repertoires were generated with immunoSEQ multiplex PCR, while TCRdb's copy carries only in-frame clones and drops some. The data contain under 70,000 clones, 85% to 95% of them seen just once; the ten biggest clones take up 2% to 2.5%. The sequencing used peripheral blood, collected from a patient treated with photon-based radiotherapy. These TCRs come from a woman aged 35 to 49 with cholangiocarcinoma.

J is TRBJ1-1 and V is TRBV5-5; unclear D gene. The CDR3 has 14 residues. V lost 3 bases to trimming and J lost 1 base, with 10 bases between them. Germline V CDR1 and CDR2: SGHKS, YYEKEE (reference sequence). CDR3 residues: CASSSNSKNTEAFF. For the CDR3, the DNA is TGTGCCAGCAGCTCCAACTCAAAGAACACTGAAGCTTTCTTT.

The V call is TRBV28, the J call TRBJ1-3; TRBD1 matches at 8 bases. The trim removed 4 bases at V and 1 base at J, leaving 9 bases unmatched. Germline loops: CDR1 MDHEN, CDR2 SYDVKM. This CDR3 has 17 amino acids. The chain's CDR3 is CASSSPDRARSGNTIYF. The CDR3 nucleotides are TGTGCCAGCAGTTCACCGGACAGGGCAAGGTCTGGAAACACCATATATTTT.

V gene TRBV29-1 combines with J gene TRBJ2-2, with a tentative D call TRBD1 (6 bases). Germline V gene data show CDR1 as SQVTM and CDR2 as ANQGSEA. Trimming took 3 bases from V and 1 from J, leaving 6 bases between them. This CDR3 is built from 13 residues. The CDR3 reads CSVDRGNTGELFF. CDR3 bases: TGCAGCGTTGACAGGGGGAACACCGGGGAGCTGTTTTTT.

The J gene is TRBJ2-7, the V gene TRBV30; tentative D call: TRBD2 (6 bases). This CDR3 comprises 13 residues. Germline V gives CDR1 GTSNPN, CDR2 SVGIG (reference sequence). The germline V and J ends were trimmed by 0 bases and 5 bases, with 11 bases remaining between them. In DNA form, the CDR3 reads TGTGCCTGGAGTGTGGGGGGAATCCACGAGCAGTACTTC. It codes for CAWSVGGIHEQYF.

V usage is TRBV23-1 and J usage is TRBJ2-7, with 7 positions matching TRBD1. TRBV23-1 counts as an open reading frame of uncertain function. The length of the CDR3 is 14 residues. The ends lost 2 bases at V and 2 bases at J; junction bases unmatched: 3. In DNA, the CDR3 is TGCGCCAGCAGTCAAAGGACAGGCACCTACGAGCAGTACTTC. It translates to CASSQRTGTYEQYF.

This chain links TRBV27 with TRBJ2-3; possibly TRBD2 for D (6 bases). The CDR3 consists of 15 residues. Looked up from germline, CDR1 is MNHEY and CDR2 is SMNVEV (reference sequence). Trimming removed 3 bases at V and 3 bases at J, with 13 bases between. In DNA, the CDR3 is TGTGCCAGCAGTTTGGGAGCGGAGGGAACAGATACGCAGTATTTT. Its protein product is CASSLGAEGTDTQYF.

CDR3 region: CASSLTTDIYGYTF. As DNA, the CDR3 is TGTGCCAGCAGCTTGACGACAGATATCTATGGCTACACCTTC. V usage is TRBV5-5 and J usage is TRBJ1-2; D possibly corresponds to TRBD1 (5 bases). The CDR3 is 14 amino acids. Germline V gene lookup returns CDR1 SGHKS and CDR2 YYEKEE (reference sequence). The V and J ends lost 1 base and 4 bases respectively, with 11 bases between them.

The rearrangement links TRBV10-3 to TRBJ1-3; D may be TRBD1 (5 bases). The germline V and J ends were trimmed by 10 bases and 2 bases, with 9 bases remaining between them. CDR1 ENHRY and CDR2 SYGVKD come from the germline V gene. The CDR3 is 12 amino acids. The CDR3 nucleotides are TGTGCCACCAGGGTACCTGGAAACACCATATATTTT. It translates to CATRVPGNTIYF.

This clone was detected once. The rearrangement joins TRBV7-3 to TRBJ2-2; D is unclear. V lost 5 bases to trimming and J lost 5 bases, with 15 bases between them. This CDR3 has 15 residues. In germline, CDR1 is SGHTA, CDR2 FQGTGA. CDR3 nucleotides: TGTGCCAGCAGCCCTCACCCCGGACCTACCGGGGAGCTGTTTTTT. Amino acids: CASSPHPGPTGELFF.

This chain links TRBV2 with TRBJ2-7, with TRBD2 matching over 9 bases. Germline CDR1 SNHLY, CDR2 FYNNEI. CDR3 length equals 14 residues. V gave up 8 bases and J gave up 4 bases; unmatched junction bases: 9. The CDR3 region is CASPRAGGAYEQYF. In DNA form, the CDR3 reads TGTGCCAGCCCGAGGGCGGGGGGGGCTTACGAGCAGTACTTC.

J is TRBJ2-2 and V is TRBV19; 7 bases are shared with TRBD1. Germline V CDR1 and CDR2: LNHDA, SQIVND (reference sequence). The CDR3 extends over 15 amino acids. The trim removed 3 bases at V and 2 bases at J, leaving 3 bases unmatched. Written as DNA, the CDR3 is TGTGCCAGTAGTATGACAGGGTTTAACACCGGGGAGCTGTTTTTT. Amino acids: CASSMTGFNTGELFF. Combining the CDR3 with reference TRBV19 and TRBJ2-2 gives the whole variable domain DGGITQSPKYLFRKEGQNVTLSCEQNLNHDAMYWYRQDPGQGLRLIYYSQIVNDFQKGDIAEGYSVSREKKESFPLTVTSAQKNPTAFYLCASSMTGFNTGELFFGEGSRLTVL.

The chain links TRBV12-5 to TRBJ1-4; a possible D gene is TRBD1 (6 bases). From germline, CDR1 is LGHNT and CDR2 FRNRAP. CDR3 length: 14 amino acids. Trimming took 1 base from V and 12 from J, leaving 15 bases between them. CDR3 residues: CASGLENSGVELFF. The CDR3 DNA sequence: TGTGCTAGTGGTTTGGAGAACTCAGGGGTGGAACTGTTTTTT.

The rearrangement joins TRBV10-1 to TRBJ2-2, with 8 bases lining up with TRBD1. V shed 8 bases and J 6 bases; nucleotides not matched to a gene: 14. There are 16 residues in the CDR3. CDR1 WNHNN and CDR2 SYGVQD come from the germline V gene (reference sequence). DNA for the CDR3: TGCGCCAGCGGCGAGACAGGGGATAGGTTTCCCGGGGAGCTGTTTTTT. It encodes CASGETGDRFPGELFF.

The rearrangement links TRBV14 to TRBJ1-2; no definite D call. V was clipped by 4 bases and J by 5 bases, with 8 bases between them. The germline CDR1 and CDR2 sequences are SGHDN and FVKESK. This CDR3 spans 12 amino acids. The CDR3 is CASSRNGYGYTF. The CDR3 nucleotides read TGTGCCAGCAGCCGAAATGGTTATGGCTACACCTTC.

The chain joins TRBV18 to TRBJ1-4; weak D call: TRBD1 (5 bases). Per germline, CDR1 KGHSH and CDR2 LQKENI. CDR3 length: 15 residues. V dropped 3 bases and J dropped 0 bases, with 8 bases sitting between them. CDR3 region: CASSPGGSTNEKLFF. The CDR3, as DNA: TGTGCCAGCTCACCGGGGGGATCAACTAATGAAAAACTGTTTTTT.

V is TRBV7-9 and J is TRBJ1-5, with TRBD1 identical over 7 bases. Germline V gene data show CDR1 as SEHNR and CDR2 as FQNEAQ (reference sequence). CDR3 length: 15 residues. The trim removed 6 bases at V and 7 bases at J, leaving 12 bases unmatched. CDR3 amino acids: CASSRDGTVGQPQHF. The CDR3 DNA reads TGTGCCAGCAGTCGGGATGGGACAGTGGGACAGCCCCAGCATTTT.

The chain combines TRBV9 with TRBJ2-3; D not resolved. In germline, CDR1 is SGDLS, CDR2 YYNGEE. The CDR3 is 11 residues long. The V and J ends lost 4 bases and 6 bases respectively, with 6 bases between them. CDR3 nucleotide sequence: TGTGCCAGCAGCTCCTTCGATACGCAGTATTTT. It yields the protein CASSSFDTQYF.

This chain joins TRBV27 and TRBJ1-2; D not resolved. CDR1 and CDR2 (germline): MNHEY, SMNVEV (reference sequence). This CDR3 has 15 residues. Trimming took off 2 bases at V and 0 bases at J, with 10 bases between the two ends. Written as DNA, the CDR3 is TGTGCCAGCAGTTTAGTATCAGGAGCTAACTATGGCTACACCTTC. Translated, it gives CASSLVSGANYGYTF.

DNA of the CDR3: TGTGCCAGCAGCCCCCATCTAGCGGGAGATGTTGAGCAGTTCTTC. Translation gives CASSPHLAGDVEQFF. J is TRBJ2-1 and V is TRBV7-3, with 10 bases identical to TRBD2. J was trimmed by 9 bases and V by 5 bases; bases with no gene match: 10. Germline lookup yields CDR1 SGHTA and CDR2 FQGTGA. The CDR3 is 15 amino acids.

The chain carries TRBV7-8 and TRBJ2-3; TRBD2 agrees at 7 bases. V lost 5 bases and J lost 4; bases outside the gene matches: 0. This CDR3 spans 12 amino acids. Looked up from germline, CDR1 is SGHVS and CDR2 is FQNEAQ. CDR3 sequence: CASSGGADTQYF. CDR3 nucleotide sequence: TGTGCCAGCAGCGGGGGGGCAGATACGCAGTATTTT.

J is TRBJ2-3 and V is TRBV5-1, with 7 bases fitting TRBD1. V lost 0 bases to trimming and J lost 1 base; unmatched junction nucleotides: 2. Germline CDR1 is SGHRS and CDR2 is YFSETQ. The CDR3 runs 15 residues. The CDR3 loop reads CASSLEGGGTDTQYF. As DNA, the CDR3 is TGCGCCAGCAGCTTGGAAGGGGGCGGCACAGATACGCAGTATTTT.

V is TRBV5-1 and J is TRBJ1-1; 10 bases fit TRBD1. The V segment lost 5 bases and the J segment 0 bases; nucleotides outside the gene matches: 10. The CDR3 spans 17 residues. CDR1 and CDR2 from the germline V gene are SGHRS and YFSETQ. CDR3 bases: TGCGCCAGCAGGGCTGGGACAGGGGCTGCGGTGAACACTGAAGCTTTCTTT. Encoded protein: CASRAGTGAAVNTEAFF. The variable domain in full, with the rest retrieved from reference TRBV5-1 and TRBJ1-1, is KAGVTQTPRYLIKTRGQQVTLSCSPISGHRSVSWYQQTPGQGLQFLFEYFSETQRNKGNFPGRFSGRQFSNSRSEMNVSTLELGDSALYLCASRAGTGAAVNTEAFFGQGTRLTVV.

The sample holds a few counts of this clone. This sequence joins TRBV7-9 and TRBJ2-7; no clear D gene. The length of the CDR3 is 15 residues. CDR1 and CDR2 from the germline V gene are SEHNR and FQNEAQ (reference sequence). Trimming removed 1 base from V and 3 bases from J, with 13 bases in between. The CDR3 protein is CASSLESGEGYEQYF. The CDR3, as DNA: TGTGCCAGCAGCTTAGAGAGTGGGGAAGGCTACGAGCAGTACTTC.

The rearrangement joins TRBV2 to TRBJ2-4, with D tentatively TRBD2 (6 bases). The CDR3 length is 13 residues. V was shortened by 1 base and J by 9 bases, with 10 bases between the two germline ends. Germline loops: CDR1 SNHLY, CDR2 FYNNEI. CDR3 residues: CASSEERRGIQYF. DNA of the CDR3: TGTGCCAGCAGTGAAGAGAGGAGGGGCATTCAGTACTTC.

The rearrangement links TRBV4-2 to TRBJ1-1; D is unclear. There are 13 residues in the CDR3. Germline V lookup: CDR1 LGHNA, CDR2 YNFKEQ. Trimming removed 4 bases at V and 4 bases at J, with 10 bases between. In nucleotides, the CDR3 is TGTGCCAGCAGCCTACACGAGGGCACTGAAGCTTTCTTT. Its protein product is CASSLHEGTEAFF.

This sequence joins TRBV30 and TRBJ2-7; 10 bases map to TRBD1. The CDR3 consists of 14 residues. Trimming removed 5 bases from V and 6 bases from J; junction bases left unmatched: 10. Germline V gene lookup returns CDR1 GTSNPN and CDR2 SVGIG (reference sequence). CDR3 sequence: CAWEQTGGPGEQYF. The CDR3 nucleotides are TGTGCCTGGGAACAGACAGGGGGCCCTGGCGAGCAGTACTTC.

J is TRBJ1-5 and V is TRBV5-3, with D maybe TRBD1 (5 bases). TRBV5-3 is marked as an open reading frame, function uncertain. V was cut by 9 bases and J by 0 bases, with 13 bases left in between. This CDR3 is 14 amino acids long. CDR3 nucleotides: TGTGCCACCTTCAGGGACGTTAGCAATCAGCCCCAGCATTTT. It encodes CATFRDVSNQPQHF.

This clone is a singleton in its sample. The chain carries TRBV18 and TRBJ1-2, with D maybe TRBD1 (5 bases). Looked up from germline, CDR1 is KGHSH and CDR2 is LQKENI. The length of the CDR3 is 15 residues. Deletions cut 3 bases from V and 3 bases from J, with 14 bases between. The CDR3 bases are TGTGCCAGCTCACCCGTACGAGGGGCAGACTATGGCTACACCTTC. Its translation: CASSPVRGADYGYTF.

The genes are TRBV9 and TRBJ2-3; unclear D gene. Trimming shortened V by 6 bases and J by 0 bases, and 17 bases separated the two germline ends. The CDR3 consists of 16 residues. Germline CDR1 SGDLS, CDR2 YYNGEE. The CDR3 nucleotides are TGTGCCAGCACCCGTTACCAAACCTCTAGCACAGATACGCAGTATTTT. Its protein product is CASTRYQTSSTDTQYF.